Listed below are T cell receptor beta chains from one sample, sequenced in a study of blood T cell repertoires in COVID-19. The data were produced by immunoSEQ multiplex PCR, yet TCRdb's version contains in-frame clones alone and is incomplete. The repertoire has over 250,000 clones, approximately 89% of them found once; the top ten carry roughly 10%. The sequenced sample consisted of peripheral blood. The receptors here all came from a woman aged 70 to 79 with COVID-19, enrolled during active disease. Both conserved end residues are part of each CDR3. D genes are given only for firm matches. Clone size is not always given. Where it is, it says once, few, many or a class for expanded clones.

>TRBV21-1|TRBJ1-1|.|.
CASSKVDGGVSTEAFF
TGTGCCAGCAGCAAAGTTGATGGGGGGGTGAGCACTGAAGCTTTCTTT
>TRBV27|TRBJ2-5|.|.
CASSAPGDWETQYF
TGTGCCAGCAGTGCCCCCGGGGACTGGGAGACCCAGTACTTC
>TRBV9|TRBJ2-3|once|TRBD2
CASRGLADTQYF
TGTGCCAGCAGGGGACTAGCAGATACGCAGTATTTT
>TRBV27|TRBJ2-4|.|.
CASSYLWDISAKNIQYF
TGTGCCAGCAGCTACCTATGGGACATATCAGCCAAAAACATTCAGTACTTC
>TRBV3-1/TRBV3-2|TRBJ2-7|few|.
CASSSQSRVGEQYF
TGTGCCAGCAGCTCACAAAGCAGGGTTGGGGAGCAGTACTTC
>TRBV30|TRBJ2-2|.|TRBD2
CAWNPGTTLFTGELFF
TGTGCCTGGAACCCAGGGACTACTTTATTCACCGGGGAGCTGTTTTTT
>TRBV2|TRBJ1-2|once|TRBD1
CARPKGLRDRAYGYTF
TGTGCCAGACCTAAAGGCCTCCGGGACAGGGCCTATGGCTACACCTTC
>TRBV3-1/TRBV3-2|TRBJ1-5|.|TRBD1
CASSTGTGDSNQPQHF
TGTGCCAGCAGCACCGGGACAGGGGATAGCAATCAGCCCCAGCATTTT
>TRBV5-1|TRBJ1-1|.|TRBD1
CASSSTGTVRLATEAFF
TGCGCCAGCAGCTCTACCGGGACAGTAAGACTTGCCACTGAAGCTTTCTTT
>TRBV19|TRBJ2-1|.|.
CASSMAGQPLYEQFF
TGTGCCAGTAGTATGGCGGGACAGCCCCTTTATGAGCAGTTCTTC
>TRBV18|TRBJ2-5|.|.
CASSSDQETQYF
TGTGCCAGCTCAAGCGACCAAGAGACCCAGTACTTC
>TRBV7-6|TRBJ2-7|.|.
CASSPSTRPSYEQYF
TGTGCCAGCAGCCCCTCAACTAGACCTTCCTACGAGCAGTACTTC
>TRBV7-3|TRBJ2-1|.|TRBD2
CASSRTSGLGNEQFF
TGTGCCAGCAGTCGGACTAGCGGGTTGGGCAATGAGCAGTTCTTC
>TRBV7-3|TRBJ2-2|once|.
CASSLGSANTGELFF
TGTGCCAGCAGTCTCGGGTCAGCGAACACCGGGGAGCTGTTTTTT
>TRBV5-6|TRBJ2-1|.|TRBD2
CASSFRGSFNEQFF
TGTGCCAGCAGCTTCCGCGGGAGCTTCAATGAGCAGTTCTTC
>TRBV18|TRBJ1-5|.|.
CASSPSTRSNQPQHF
TGTGCCAGCTCACCATCTACGAGGAGCAATCAGCCCCAGCATTTT
>TRBV6-2/TRBV6-3|TRBJ1-5|.|.
CASSYDGPPQPQHF
TGTGCCAGCAGTTACGATGGGCCGCCTCAGCCCCAGCATTTT
>TRBV5-1|TRBJ2-3|.|TRBD2
CASSPGAGAVYTDTQYF
TGCGCCAGCAGCCCTGGGGCGGGAGCAGTGTATACAGATACGCAGTATTTT
>TRBV6-5|TRBJ1-5|.|.
CASSYVSGQPQHF
TGTGCCAGCAGTTATGTATCGGGACAGCCCCAGCATTTT
>TRBV3-1/TRBV3-2|TRBJ1-5|.|.
CASSQVFGGPQHF
TGTGCCAGCAGCCAAGTCTTCGGGGGGCCCCAGCATTTT